The present entry profiles one T cell receptor (beta chain) with its context. The CDR3 runs to 15 residues. The J segment lost 3 bases and the V segment lost 5 bases, leaving 6 bases of the junction unmatched. CDR1 is PRHDT and CDR2 is FYEKMQ in the germline V gene (reference sequence). This sample is part of a study of early T cells in non-severe SARS-CoV-2 infection. In TCRdb, the 5' RACE reads were re-called with MiXCR into one record per CDR3 protein. The data show 40,000 to 50,000 distinct CDR3 sequences, roughly 5% seen once. The clonotype originates from an adult who was a healthcare worker with PCR-confirmed SARS-CoV-2 infection or an uninfected control (not recorded which). The chain recombines TRBV13 with TRBJ2-3; 9 nucleotides match TRBD2. Material: whole blood, obtained at baseline. The CDR3 reads CASSILAGVTDTQYF. In nucleotides, the CDR3 is TGTGCCAGCAGCATCTTAGCGGGAGTAACAGATACGCAGTATTTT.